The 18 T cell receptor beta chains presented below share a single source sample, sequenced in a study of identical twins. TCRdb fed the 5' RACE reads into MiXCR, producing one record per CDR3 protein. The sample contains about 690,000 distinct CDR3 sequences, 5.5% to 6.5% of which appear only once. The sequencing input was naive T cells sorted from blood. The receptors were sampled from a man between 18 and 35 years old in good health.

The chain joins TRBV7-9 to TRBJ2-2; D gene ambiguous. Germline V gives CDR1 SEHNR, CDR2 FQNEAQ (reference sequence). The germline V and J ends were trimmed by 8 bases and 0 bases, with 13 bases remaining between them. This CDR3 is built from 15 residues. CDR3 DNA sequence: TGTGCCAGCGGGTTTAGTGCAGCGAACACCGGGGAGCTGTTTTTT. This encodes CASGFSAANTGELFF.

In this sample, this clonotype turned up a few times. Written as DNA, the CDR3 is TGTGCCAGCAGCGTTTTGGGGGAGGGTTACAATGAGCAGTTCTTC. It translates to CASSVLGEGYNEQFF. V gene TRBV9 combines with J gene TRBJ2-1; 7 bases line up with TRBD2. V lost 2 bases to trimming and J lost 4 bases; unmatched junction nucleotides: 6. Germline V gives CDR1 SGDLS, CDR2 YYNGEE. CDR3 length: 15 residues.

The V and J genes are TRBV7-8 and TRBJ2-5; 7 bases are a match to TRBD1. Germline values: CDR1 SGHVS, CDR2 FQNEAQ. Germline trimming cut 5 bases from V and 1 base from J; bases unmatched to any gene: 10. The CDR3 consists of 16 residues. The CDR3: CASSDMEQGLQETQYF. The CDR3 DNA reads TGTGCCAGCAGCGACATGGAACAGGGGCTCCAAGAGACCCAGTACTTC.

This clonotype was observed a few times. The CDR3 loop is CSADRATEAFF. The CDR3 DNA is TGCAGTGCTGATAGGGCTACTGAAGCTTTCTTT. This chain joins TRBV20-1 and TRBJ1-1; no reliable D call. V was shortened by 5 bases and J by 5 bases, with 9 bases between the two germline ends. CDR3 length: 11 residues. Germline-derived CDR1 and CDR2 are DFQATT and SNEGSKA (reference sequence).

This clonotype was counted ten times or more. The V call is TRBV6-1, the J call TRBJ1-6; weak D call: TRBD1 (6 bases). The CDR3 extends over 17 amino acids. Germline lookup yields CDR1 MNHNS and CDR2 SASEGT. Trimming cost V 8 bases and J 0 bases, with 17 bases left between them. The CDR3 coding sequence is TGTGCCAGCTCCTTTAGTGGGGACAACTCCTATAATTCACCCCTCCACTTT. Translation gives CASSFSGDNSYNSPLHF.

The chain carries TRBV6-2 or TRBV6-3 and TRBJ2-1; D gene uncertain. Germline V lookup: CDR1 MNHEY, CDR2 SVGEGT. The CDR3 runs to 12 residues. Trimming stripped 8 bases from V and 8 bases from J, with 13 bases between. CDR3: CASGSLGYEQFF. The DNA for the CDR3 is TGTGCCAGCGGGTCTCTGGGGTATGAGCAGTTCTTC.

This clonotype has at least ten counts. The rearrangement uses TRBV28 and TRBJ2-1; D remains ambiguous. The ends were cut back, 3 bases at V and 4 bases at J, with 19 bases in the middle. CDR1 is MDHEN and CDR2 is SYDVKM in the germline V gene. This CDR3 is 17 amino acids long. CDR3 protein: CASSFSRSMMRYNEQFF. CDR3 DNA sequence: TGTGCCAGCAGTTTTTCGCGGTCGATGATGAGATACAATGAGCAGTTCTTC.

The chain employs TRBV20-1 and TRBJ1-3; possible D gene TRBD1, 6 bases. The germline CDR1 and CDR2 sequences are DFQATT and SNEGSKA (reference sequence). V lost 0 bases to trimming and J lost 0 bases, with 9 bases between them. This CDR3 has 15 amino acids. DNA of the CDR3: TGCAGTGCTAGAGAGGGGGCGAACTCTGGAAACACCATATATTTT. It codes for CSAREGANSGNTIYF.

This CDR3 reads CASSEGGLAKNIQYF. The CDR3 DNA sequence: TGTGCCAGCAGTGAAGGGGGGCTAGCCAAAAACATTCAGTACTTC. The J gene is TRBJ2-4, the V gene TRBV25-1; either TRBD1 or TRBD2 may fit D (6 bases each). This CDR3 contains 15 residues. Germline V gene lookup returns CDR1 MGHDK and CDR2 SYGVNS. The ends were cut back, 2 bases at V and 0 bases at J, with 8 bases in the middle.

This clonotype turned up a few times. The chain's CDR3 is CASSPTITLWPQHF. The CDR3 nucleotides read TGTGCCAGCAGCCCCACGATAACCCTGTGGCCCCAGCATTTT. The chain recombines TRBV4-2 with TRBJ1-5, with D hard to call. This CDR3 spans 14 amino acids. The V and J ends lost 4 bases and 9 bases respectively, with 16 bases between them. CDR1 is LGHNA, CDR2 YNFKEQ, per germline.

The sample holds many counts of this clonotype. V and J are TRBV6-1 and TRBJ1-5; no reliable D call. This CDR3 contains 14 residues. Trimming took 7 bases from V and 0 from J, leaving 10 bases between them. The germline V gene encodes CDR1 MNHNS and CDR2 SASEGT. CDR3 region: CASIDKYSNQPQHF. The CDR3 region has the DNA TGTGCCAGCATTGACAAGTATAGCAATCAGCCCCAGCATTTT.

This clonotype was recorded at least ten times. The chain links TRBV6-6 to TRBJ2-5; the D is unclear. V was pared by 2 bases and J by 2 bases, with 6 bases between. CDR1 and CDR2 from the germline V gene are MNHNY and SVGAGI (reference sequence). The CDR3 consists of 13 residues. CDR3 region: CASSYRWQETQYF. In DNA, the CDR3 is TGTGCCAGCAGTTACCGCTGGCAAGAGACCCAGTACTTC.

The J gene is TRBJ2-1, the V gene TRBV20-1, with D unresolved. The germline V gene has CDR1 DFQATT and CDR2 SNEGSKA (reference sequence). The CDR3 has 11 amino acids. Trimming removed 5 bases from V and 0 bases from J, with 2 bases in between. CDR3 amino acids: CSAPSYNEQFF. Here the CDR3 DNA reads TGCAGTGCTCCCTCCTACAATGAGCAGTTCTTC.

With respect to this clonotype: Being one base from a much bigger clone, this may be a read error. The rearrangement joins TRBV5-1 to TRBJ2-7; TRBD2 might be the D (5 bases). CDR3 length: 15 amino acids. V dropped 8 bases and J dropped 0 bases, with 18 bases sitting between them. The germline CDR1 and CDR2 sequences are SGHRS and YFSETQ. This CDR3 reads CARGRRTPSSYEQYF. The CDR3, as DNA: TGCGCCAGGGGCCGGAGGACGCCAAGCTCCTACGAGCAGTACTTC.

This clonotype has ten or more counts. This sequence joins TRBV25-1 and TRBJ2-5, with D maybe TRBD1 (6 bases). The CDR3 contains 15 residues. V was pared by 3 bases and J by 0 bases, with 11 bases between. Germline V CDR1 and CDR2: MGHDK, SYGVNS. In DNA form, the CDR3 reads TGTGCCAGCAGTGACTCTGGACAGTACCAAGAGACCCAGTACTTC. Amino acids: CASSDSGQYQETQYF.

This clonotype has just a few counts. This sequence joins TRBV30 and TRBJ2-7, with D tentatively TRBD1 or TRBD2 (5 bases each). CDR3 length: 13 amino acids. The germline CDR1 and CDR2 sequences are GTSNPN and SVGIG (reference sequence). V gave up 2 bases and J gave up 3 bases, with 11 bases separating them. The CDR3 coding sequence is TGTGCCTGGAGTCGGGACGGTGGCTACGAGCAGTACTTC. It codes for CAWSRDGGYEQYF.

V usage is TRBV4-3 and J usage is TRBJ2-3, with D perhaps being TRBD1 or TRBD2 (5 bases each). The length of the CDR3 is 15 residues. Germline V gene sequence: CDR1 LGHNA, CDR2 YSLEER. V lost 1 base, J lost 1 base, and 9 bases lay in between. CDR3: CASSQGVGRTDTQYF. For the CDR3, the DNA is TGCGCCAGCAGCCAAGGGGTGGGACGCACAGATACGCAGTATTTT.

This rearrangement joins TRBV24-1 to TRBJ2-1, with 12 bases lining up with TRBD2. Per the germline V gene, CDR1 is KGHDR and CDR2 is SFDVKD. V was pared by 5 bases and J by 4 bases, with 5 bases of the junction left unmatched. This CDR3 has 16 residues. CDR3 in amino acids: CATSGVLAGGYNEQFF. In DNA, the CDR3 is TGTGCCACCAGTGGGGTGCTAGCGGGAGGGTACAATGAGCAGTTCTTC.